The clone carrying this T cell receptor beta chain was counted at least ten times. The antigen is undetermined. The CDR3 length is 14 residues. V lost 5 bases, J lost 5 bases, and 13 bases lay in between. A single record per CDR3 protein comes from TCRdb applying MiXCR to the 5' RACE reads. The sample shows roughly 38,000 distinct CDR3 sequences, about 9.3% of them seen only once. The record originates from a study of CD8 T cells in ankylosing spondylitis. Study-level points and caveats: Matched ankylosing spondylitis synovial fluid reportedly showed significant enrichment of disease-linked clones. Seemingly characteristic of ankylosing spondylitis blood was a TCR beta motif consisting of about 8 highly homologous variants.

The TCR sequence derives from a male donor with ankylosing spondylitis or in good health (not recorded which). The sample comprised blood, either unsorted or a sorted T cell fraction (not recorded which). The V call is TRBV12-3 or TRBV12-4, the J call TRBJ2-1, with D perhaps TRBD1 (6 bases). This chain's CDR3 is CASSLGGTDNEQFF. The CDR3 coding sequence is TGTGCCAGCAGTCTAGGGGGAACCGACAATGAGCAGTTCTTC.